The present T cell receptor beta chain was sequenced within a study of identical twins. This clonotype showed up just a few times. After removal of 7 bases from V and 2 bases from J, the junction contained 5 bases not matched to a gene. The CDR3 runs 16 residues. TCRdb fed the 5' RACE reads into MiXCR, producing one record per CDR3 protein. Of 600,000 to 850,000 distinct CDR3 sequences listed, around a sixth were seen once; the top ten hold roughly 14%. The sample was also reused in another study, on T cells expressing NK-cell markers.

Sequenced sample: PBMCs. The source of this sequence is a woman aged 18-29 years in good health. V usage is TRBV12-3 or TRBV12-4 and J usage is TRBJ2-3; 14 nucleotides line up with TRBD2. The CDR3 DNA reads TGTGCCAGCACTCGGACTAGCGGGGGGATCACAGATACGCAGTATTTT. This codes for CASTRTSGGITDTQYF.